This is a list of T cell receptor beta chains from one sample in a study of radiotherapy plus CTLA-4 blockade in lung cancer. Generated by immunoSEQ multiplex PCR, the TCRdb table keeps only in-frame clones and is missing some. In the table there are about 40,000 clones, roughly 73% of which are singletons. Sequenced material: peripheral blood, taken from a patient treated with radiotherapy plus ipilimumab. All receptors derive from a human donor with non-small cell lung cancer that progressed on radiotherapy plus ipilimumab. Both conserved end residues are part of each CDR3. D genes are given only for firm matches. The listing skips clone size in some rows; elsewhere it reads once, few, many or a size class.

V gene,J gene,clone size,D gene,CDR3 protein
TRBV4-1,TRBJ1-3,NA,NA,CASSQDLERNTIYF
TRBV18,TRBJ1-5,once,NA,CASSPRREYSNQPQHF
TRBV14,TRBJ2-5,NA,TRBD1,CASSPGQGKETQYF
TRBV2,TRBJ2-3,once,NA,CASSPRGTDTQYF
TRBV11-2,TRBJ1-5,NA,NA,CASSLRDIRDRNSNQPQHF
TRBV7-8,TRBJ2-3,NA,TRBD1,CASSYQQGAGTDTQYF
TRBV6-1,TRBJ1-1,NA,NA,CASSGRAGTEAFF
TRBV2,TRBJ2-5,NA,TRBD2,CASFLAGGTQYF
TRBV5-1,TRBJ1-2,NA,NA,CASSLAEGGLYGYTF
TRBV9,TRBJ1-2,NA,NA,CASSASETGGARYGYTF
TRBV5-4,TRBJ1-2,NA,NA,CASSLTENYGYTF
TRBV9,TRBJ1-1,NA,NA,CASSVAEGRAFF
TRBV6-5,TRBJ1-5,NA,NA,CASSNRTPSNQPQHF
TRBV4-1,TRBJ1-3,NA,NA,CASSQTGTRPGNTIYF
TRBV7-3,TRBJ2-3,once,TRBD2,CASSPGGPDAQYF
TRBV25-1,TRBJ2-5,NA,TRBD1,CASHPGQGPGETQYF
TRBV6-5,TRBJ2-7,NA,NA,CASSYQGNEQYF
TRBV15,TRBJ2-6,once,NA,CATSRGGSGANVLTF
TRBV7-8,TRBJ1-5,NA,NA,CASSLVASNQPQHF
TRBV19,TRBJ2-6,NA,NA,CASSMPSGTRTSFSGANVLTF
TRBV19,TRBJ2-1,NA,NA,CASSLQGSYNEQFF
TRBV7-9,TRBJ1-1,NA,NA,CASSSWGDNMNTEAFF
TRBV9,TRBJ2-5,NA,NA,CASSVAGLQETQYF
TRBV4-3,TRBJ1-6,many,NA,CASSQDLQGGNSPLHF
TRBV9,TRBJ1-2,NA,NA,CASSVDGQRGGYTF
TRBV5-4,TRBJ2-3,NA,TRBD1,CASSVGQGITDTQYF